This T cell receptor beta chain emerged from a study of blood T cell repertoires in COVID-19. Libraries were prepared by immunoSEQ multiplex PCR; TCRdb keeps only in-frame clonotypes and omits some of them. The table has hundreds of thousands of clones, 83% seen once. Within 2 weeks before study entry, exposed participants met a COVID-19 case. Germline loops: CDR1 LGHDT, CDR2 YNNKEL (reference sequence). CDR3 length equals 15 residues. The V gene lost 1 base and the J gene lost 5 bases, with 14 bases spanning the gap. The sample was PBMCs or T cells enriched from blood (not recorded which). The TCR was taken from a woman between 45 and 65 years old who had been exposed to COVID-19. This rearrangement joins TRBV3-1 (or the pseudogene TRBV3-2) to TRBJ2-5, with D perhaps matching TRBD2 (5 bases). CDR3: CASSQGEWVWETQYF. The CDR3 coding sequence is TGTGCCAGCAGCCAAGGGGAGTGGGTCTGGGAGACCCAGTACTTC.